The 24 T cell receptor beta chains below were found in one sample sequenced in a study of blood T cell dynamics during melanoma immunotherapy. The time point denotes: pre-treatment baseline. Assay: immunoSEQ multiplex PCR; the TCRdb copy retains only in-frame clones and omits some. The sample records 4,000 or so clones, 96% being singletons. This specimen consisted of effector memory CD8+ T cells from blood, obtained from a patient treated with checkpoint blockade. Receptors were obtained from a human donor with melanoma.

J is TRBJ2-1 and V is TRBV5-6; possible D gene TRBD2, 6 bases. CDR1 is SGHDT and CDR2 is YYEEEE in the germline V gene. The CDR3 runs 12 residues. V was pared by 0 bases and J by 9 bases, with 7 bases between. In DNA form, the CDR3 reads TGTGCCAGCAGCTTGGCCGGGAGTGAGCAGTTCTTC. Translating gives CASSLAGSEQFF.

The chain couples TRBV5-1 to TRBJ2-5, with 12 bases lining up with TRBD2. This CDR3 is 17 amino acids long. Germline-derived CDR1 and CDR2 are SGHRS and YFSETQ. After removal of 6 bases from V and 4 bases from J, the junction contained 13 bases not matched to a gene. CDR3 nucleotides: TGCGCCAGCACCCTTCGTAGGACTAGCGGGATCTTAGAGACCCAGTACTTC. Translated: CASTLRRTSGILETQYF.

This chain joins TRBV9 and TRBJ2-3; perhaps D is TRBD1 or TRBD2 (6 bases each). The CDR3 totals 15 residues. Germline V gene lookup returns CDR1 SGDLS and CDR2 YYNGEE. Trimming stripped 9 bases from V and 4 bases from J, with 21 bases between. The CDR3 here is CATAPGRGLSDTQYF. The CDR3 bases are TGTGCCACCGCCCCGGGACGGGGGCTGTCAGATACGCAGTATTTT.

In its sample, this clone was seen a few times. The chain joins TRBV10-1 to TRBJ2-7; TRBD1 is a possible D gene (6 bases). Germline V gene lookup returns CDR1 WNHNN and CDR2 SYGVQD (reference sequence). The germline V and J ends were trimmed by 4 bases and 2 bases, with 9 bases remaining between them. This CDR3 comprises 13 residues. CDR3 protein: CASSVGHTYEQYF. The CDR3 DNA is TGCGCCAGCAGTGTGGGACACACCTACGAGCAGTACTTC.

The chain links TRBV7-6 to TRBJ2-1; D ambiguous. Trimming removed 1 base at V and 4 bases at J, with 11 bases between. The CDR3 extends over 15 amino acids. CDR1 is SGHVS and CDR2 is FNYEAQ in the germline V gene. This CDR3 reads CASSLGAGRYNEQFF. DNA of the CDR3: TGTGCCAGCAGCTTAGGGGCAGGCCGATACAATGAGCAGTTCTTC.

The rearrangement links TRBV2 to TRBJ2-2, with TRBD1 as a possible D gene (6 bases). V lost 6 bases to trimming and J lost 0 bases, with 14 bases between them. Germline CDR1 SNHLY, CDR2 FYNNEI. This CDR3 spans 16 amino acids. The CDR3 DNA is TGTGCCAGCAGCCTCTCCGACAGGACGAACACCGGGGAGCTGTTTTTT. Translated, it gives CASSLSDRTNTGELFF.

V gene TRBV7-9 combines with J gene TRBJ2-4, with D tentatively TRBD1 (5 bases). The V gene lost 5 bases and the J gene lost 2 bases, with 13 bases spanning the gap. Germline CDR1 reads SEHNR; CDR2 reads FQNEAQ (reference sequence). The CDR3 totals 15 residues. CDR3 region: CASSTRDSSKNIQYF. The CDR3, as DNA: TGTGCCAGCAGCACGCGAGACAGTTCCAAAAACATTCAGTACTTC.

This chain links TRBV7-9 with TRBJ1-1; D is unresolved. Trimming removed 5 bases at V and 0 bases at J, with 10 bases between. The CDR3 loop spans 14 amino acids. Germline CDR1 and CDR2: SEHNR and FQNEAQ (reference sequence). CDR3 residues: CASSPGGLNTEAFF. The CDR3 DNA reads TGTGCCAGCAGCCCAGGCGGATTGAACACTGAAGCTTTCTTT. The complete variable domain, with remaining parts taken from reference TRBV7-9 and TRBJ1-1, reads DTGVSQNPRHKITKRGQNVTFRCDPISEHNRLYWYRQTLGQGPEFLTYFQNEAQLEKSRLLSDRFSAERPKGSFSTLEIQRTEQGDSAMYLCASSPGGLNTEAFFGQGTRLTVV.

Only one count was recorded for this clone. This sequence joins TRBV28 and TRBJ2-5; maybe TRBD2 (6 bases). V was clipped by 3 bases and J by 5 bases, with 13 bases between them. The CDR3 spans 14 residues. Germline CDR1 MDHEN, CDR2 SYDVKM. The CDR3 coding sequence is TGTGCCAGCAGTTTGAGCAAGGCGGGGGAGACCCAGTACTTC. Its translation: CASSLSKAGETQYF.

The rearrangement links TRBV4-3 to TRBJ2-1; 7 positions agree with TRBD2. CDR1 is LGHNA and CDR2 is YSLEER in the germline V gene. The ends lost 5 bases at V and 9 bases at J; junction bases unmatched: 1. The CDR3 is 11 residues long. The CDR3 reads CASSSGGEQFF. In DNA, the CDR3 is TGCGCCAGCAGCTCGGGGGGTGAGCAGTTCTTC.

The rearrangement joins TRBV7-9 to TRBJ2-7; 8 nucleotides agree with TRBD1. This CDR3 has 14 amino acids. Germline V gene data show CDR1 as SEHNR and CDR2 as FQNEAQ (reference sequence). Losses at the gene ends were 5 bases for V and 3 bases for J; bases not matched to a gene: 6. The DNA for the CDR3 is TGTGCCAGCAGCGCGACAGGGGACAGCTACGAGCAGTACTTC. Residues: CASSATGDSYEQYF.

The V and J genes are TRBV11-2 and TRBJ2-2, with 7 bases aligning to TRBD2. V shed 3 bases, J shed 3 bases, and the junction held 7 bases outside the gene matches. The CDR3 is 16 amino acids. Germline CDR1 is SGHAT and CDR2 is FQNNGV. The DNA for the CDR3 is TGTGCCAGCAGCTTTTCTCTAGCGGCATACACCGGGGAGCTGTTTTTT. Translating gives CASSFSLAAYTGELFF.

The chain combines TRBV7-2 with TRBJ1-2; no firm D call. From germline, CDR1 is SGHTA and CDR2 FQGNSA. This CDR3 has 12 residues. Trimming shortened V by 8 bases and J by 8 bases, and 15 bases separated the two germline ends. CDR3 sequence (DNA): TGTGCCAGCTTTCGGGAGGTCGGGGGCTACACCTTC. Amino acids: CASFREVGGYTF.

The chain recombines TRBV11-2 with TRBJ2-7, with TRBD1 matching over 9 bases. J gave up 4 bases and V 7 bases, and 2 bases lay outside the gene matches. The CDR3 is made up of 12 amino acids. The germline gives CDR1 SGHAT, CDR2 FQNNGV. The CDR3 bases are TGTGCCAGCAAGACAGGGGGGTACGAGCAGTACTTC. This codes for CASKTGGYEQYF.

The chain employs TRBV4-2 and TRBJ1-1; D is undetermined. From germline, CDR1 is LGHNA and CDR2 YNFKEQ. Trimming removed 0 bases at V and 1 base at J, with 9 bases between. This CDR3 region has 15 residues. CDR3 coding DNA: TGTGCCAGCAGCCAAGATGTATCAGAGAACACTGAAGCTTTCTTT. It specifies CASSQDVSENTEAFF.

V is TRBV29-1 and J is TRBJ2-3; 11 bases align to TRBD1. The CDR3 has 14 residues. Looked up from germline, CDR1 is SQVTM and CDR2 is ANQGSEA. V dropped 5 bases and J dropped 4; count of bases not matched to a gene: 5. CDR3 in DNA: TGCAGCGTTAAAGGACAGGGGGCATCAGATACGCAGTATTTT. Translation: CSVKGQGASDTQYF.

The rearrangement links TRBV25-1 to TRBJ2-1; maybe TRBD2 (7 bases). Germline CDR1 MGHDK, CDR2 SYGVNS. This CDR3 region has 12 residues. The germline V and J ends were trimmed by 5 bases and 8 bases, with 10 bases remaining between them. CDR3: CASSHGGHEQFF. Written as DNA, the CDR3 is TGTGCCAGCAGTCACGGGGGGCATGAGCAGTTCTTC.

This clone has a handful of counts. This chain joins TRBV29-1 and TRBJ2-7, with D tentatively TRBD1 or TRBD2 (6 bases each). Germline CDR1 is SQVTM and CDR2 is ANQGSEA. V lost 3 bases and J 2 bases, leaving 11 bases between the germline ends. This CDR3 is 13 amino acids long. This CDR3 reads CSVERDTPYEQYF. DNA for the CDR3: TGCAGCGTTGAGCGGGACACCCCCTACGAGCAGTACTTC.

This chain joins TRBV18 and TRBJ2-5, with D hard to call. Trimming cost V 8 bases and J 5 bases, with 12 bases left between them. This CDR3 has 12 amino acids. CDR1 and CDR2 (germline): KGHSH, LQKENI. The CDR3 here is CASAKDGETQYF. The CDR3 nucleotides read TGTGCCAGCGCCAAGGATGGGGAGACCCAGTACTTC.

J is TRBJ1-5 and V is TRBV7-3; tentatively, D is TRBD1 (6 bases). There are 20 residues in the CDR3. The V end lost 3 bases, the J end lost 0 bases, and 24 bases lay between the germline ends. Germline CDR1 reads SGHTA; CDR2 reads FQGTGA. The CDR3: CASSFPGALEQRYSNQPQHF. The CDR3 region has the DNA TGTGCCAGCAGCTTTCCGGGGGCATTGGAGCAGAGATATAGCAATCAGCCCCAGCATTTT.

The CDR3 DNA sequence: TGTGCCAGCAGCTTTCGGGACAGCCTCAGCTCCTATAATTCACCCCTCCACTTT. This sequence encodes CASSFRDSLSSYNSPLHF. This chain uses TRBV9 with TRBJ1-6, with TRBD1 identical over 7 bases. The CDR3 covers 18 residues. Per germline, CDR1 SGDLS and CDR2 YYNGEE. V dropped 4 bases and J dropped 0; count of bases not matched to a gene: 10.

V is TRBV27 and J is TRBJ2-5; 7 bases are a match to TRBD2. The CDR3 totals 14 residues. With 5 bases clipped from V and 3 bases from J, the junction kept 6 bases outside the gene matches. Germline V lookup: CDR1 MNHEY, CDR2 SMNVEV (reference sequence). Written as DNA, the CDR3 is TGTGCCAGCAGTACCTGGGAGGGCGAAGAGACCCAGTACTTC. This translates into CASSTWEGEETQYF.

V usage is TRBV27 and J usage is TRBJ2-7; no clear D gene. V was shortened by 7 bases and J by 0 bases, with 4 bases between the two germline ends. The germline CDR1 and CDR2 sequences are MNHEY and SMNVEV (reference sequence). The CDR3 totals 11 residues. CDR3 sequence reads: CASKGSYEQYF. In nucleotides, the CDR3 is TGTGCCAGCAAGGGCTCCTACGAGCAGTACTTC.

The chain uses TRBV6-1 and TRBJ2-3; no firm D call. CDR1 is MNHNS, CDR2 SASEGT, per germline. This CDR3 has 11 residues. The CDR3 DNA reads as TGTGCTGTCCGTGGTGTCGGCGGTGGATATTTT. The encoded protein is CAVRGVGGGYF.